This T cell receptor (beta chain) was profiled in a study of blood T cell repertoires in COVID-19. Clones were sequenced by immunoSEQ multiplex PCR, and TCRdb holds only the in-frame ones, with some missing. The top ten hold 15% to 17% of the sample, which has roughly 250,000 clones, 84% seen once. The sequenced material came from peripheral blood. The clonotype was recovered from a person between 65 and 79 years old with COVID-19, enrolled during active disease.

CDR3 bases: TGTGCCTGCTCGATGAGCTCTGGAAACACCATATATTTT. Translated, it gives CACSMSSGNTIYF. The rearrangement joins TRBV30 to TRBJ1-3; D is unclear. The length of the CDR3 is 13 residues. Germline loops: CDR1 GTSNPN, CDR2 SVGIG (reference sequence). Deletions cut 6 bases from V and 0 bases from J, with 9 bases between.